This passage covers 10 T cell receptor beta chains from one sample sequenced in a study of T cell repertoires in cytomegalovirus infection. Antigens for these TCRs are unknown. TCRdb independently ran MiXCR on the reads; one entry per CDR3 protein. In the table there are fewer than 30,000 distinct CDR3 sequences, 20% to 25% of which are singletons. Source: CD8+ T cells from cultured PBMCs, taken from culture after CMV antigen stimulation. All receptors come from a human donor in good health (CMV status not recorded). Some clones in this sample may be carry-over from other donors' samples.

This clonotype was counted many times. This chain uses TRBV27 with TRBJ2-3; D uncertain. CDR3 length: 16 residues. V dropped 7 bases and J dropped 0 bases, with 17 bases sitting between them. In germline, CDR1 is MNHEY, CDR2 SMNVEV (reference sequence). The CDR3 nucleotides read TGTGCCAGCAAGCACCTCCCGGTACGAAGCACAGATACGCAGTATTTT. Its translation is CASKHLPVRSTDTQYF.

The rearrangement joins TRBV19 to TRBJ2-1, with D possibly being TRBD2 (6 bases). Trimming stripped 3 bases from V and 2 bases from J, with 14 bases between. CDR3 length equals 16 residues. Germline V gene sequence: CDR1 LNHDA, CDR2 SQIVND (reference sequence). The CDR3 DNA reads as TGTGCCAGTAGTATGGAGGGGTTCGACCCCTACAATGAGCAGTTCTTC. This encodes CASSMEGFDPYNEQFF.

This clonotype was recorded many times. This chain joins TRBV7-9 and TRBJ2-5; 7 bases match TRBD1. J gave up 5 bases and V 3 bases, and 6 bases lay outside the gene matches. This CDR3 has 14 amino acids. CDR1 is SEHNR and CDR2 is FQNEAQ in the germline V gene (reference sequence). CDR3 in amino acids: CASSFKTGKETQYF. The CDR3 DNA is TGTGCCAGCAGCTTCAAGACAGGGAAGGAGACCCAGTACTTC.

The CDR3 is CASSLSGTNYGYTF. The CDR3, as DNA: TGTGCCAGCAGCCTTTCCGGGACCAACTATGGCTACACCTTC. The chain couples TRBV5-5 to TRBJ1-2, with D possibly being TRBD1 (5 bases). CDR1 and CDR2 (germline): SGHKS, YYEKEE (reference sequence). The V end lost 4 bases, the J end lost 2 bases, and 12 bases lay between the germline ends. The CDR3 is 14 residues long.

This clonotype was observed many times. The CDR3 loop reads CASSENPILAGGADTQYF. The DNA of the CDR3 is TGTGCCAGCAGTGAAAACCCGATACTAGCGGGGGGCGCAGATACGCAGTATTTT. J is TRBJ2-3 and V is TRBV6-1; 12 bases fit TRBD2. This CDR3 is built from 18 residues. CDR1 and CDR2 from the germline V gene are MNHNS and SASEGT. The V gene end was trimmed by 2 bases and the J gene end by 4 bases; junction bases not matched to a gene: 10.

In the case of this clonotype: A junction end diverges from the germline sequence, so it may reflect a read error. The genes are TRBV5-6 and TRBJ1-2; 7 bases line up with TRBD1. CDR1 and CDR2 (germline): SGHDT, YYEEEE. The CDR3 has 14 residues. This CDR3 reads CASSLGQGYYGCTF. In DNA form, the CDR3 reads TGTGCCAGCAGCTTGGGACAGGGATACTATGGCTGCACCTTC.

Only a few counts were recorded for this clonotype. The chain combines TRBV28 with TRBJ2-3; 8 nucleotides line up with TRBD2. Germline V gene lookup returns CDR1 MDHEN and CDR2 SYDVKM. J was trimmed by 5 bases and V by 6 bases; bases with no gene match: 10. The CDR3 consists of 15 residues. CDR3 bases: TGTGCCAGCAGGAGAGGGCGGGGGGAAGAAGATACGCAGTATTTT. This encodes CASRRGRGEEDTQYF.

This clonotype showed up many times. The chain recombines TRBV7-6 with TRBJ1-3, with a possible D match to TRBD1 (6 bases). The germline V gene has CDR1 SGHVS and CDR2 FNYEAQ. This CDR3 is built from 16 residues. The V and J ends lost 1 base and 2 bases respectively, with 12 bases between them. The DNA for the CDR3 is TGTGCCAGCAGCTTAGGTGGGGGCCCGCCTGGAAACACCATATATTTT. This translates into CASSLGGGPPGNTIYF.

With regard to this clonotype: Given a much more abundant clone one base away, this may be a read error. The V gene is TRBV7-2, the J gene TRBJ2-2; TRBD2 agrees at 11 bases. V trimming: 3 bases; J trimming: 9 bases; junction bases outside the gene matches: 12. CDR3 length: 17 residues. CDR1 is SGHTA, CDR2 FQGNSA, per germline. The CDR3 is CASSLTRTSGWAWELFF. CDR3 in DNA: TGTGCCAGCAGCTTGACTCGGACTAGCGGGTGGGCCTGGGAGCTGTTTTTT.

This clonotype has a count of ten or more. The rearrangement uses TRBV7-8 and TRBJ1-2; D unclear. The V end lost 1 base, the J end lost 1 base, and 13 bases lay between the germline ends. Germline assignment: CDR1 SGHVS and CDR2 FQNEAQ. The CDR3 contains 16 residues. CDR3 coding DNA: TGTGCCAGCAGCTTAGAGGTTGTCAGTCTTAACTATGGCTACACCTTC. Translated, it gives CASSLEVVSLNYGYTF.